One and the same sample provided the 13 T cell receptor beta chains below, sequenced in a study of regulatory T cells in long-lasting Graves disease. The time point here: newly diagnosed GD, antithyroid drugs for less than 3 months. There was RNA extracted from PBMCs, and the TCR library was made from it. The TCR beta library used iRepertoire HTBI primers with Arm-PCR amplification of CDR3. TCRdb called the multiplex PCR reads again in MiXCR, with one record for every CDR3 protein. The profile shows 450,000 to 700,000 distinct CDR3 sequences, roughly 14% of them singletons. These data also featured in a second study, about T cells in Graves' hyperthyroidism and ophthalmopathy.

Source: peripheral blood mononuclear cells (PBMCs), taken at new diagnosis, from a patient treated with antithyroid drugs. The source of these receptors is a man aged 30 to 39 with Graves disease.

This clonotype was seen at least ten times. The chain joins TRBV29-1 to TRBJ1-2; D is possibly TRBD1 (6 bases). Trimming removed 4 bases from V and 5 bases from J, with 17 bases in between. Germline values: CDR1 SQVTM, CDR2 ANQGSEA. This CDR3 has 14 residues. CDR3 nucleotide sequence: TGCAGCGTTGCGCCCCGGGGGCGAGGGTATGGCTACACCTTC. It yields the protein CSVAPRGRGYGYTF.

This clonotype turned up a few times. V usage is TRBV10-3 and J usage is TRBJ2-1; 12 nucleotides match TRBD2. Losses at the gene ends were 7 bases for V and 10 bases for J; bases not matched to a gene: 14. The CDR3 has 16 amino acids. Per the germline V gene, CDR1 is ENHRY and CDR2 is SYGVKD. The CDR3 reads CAITLSMTSGSGEQFF. CDR3 sequence (DNA): TGTGCCATCACCCTATCCATGACTAGCGGGAGCGGGGAGCAGTTCTTC.

This clonotype appeared many times. The chain is built from TRBV5-1 and TRBJ2-3; D tentatively fits TRBD1 or TRBD2 (7 bases each). Germline V gene lookup returns CDR1 SGHRS and CDR2 YFSETQ. The length of the CDR3 is 12 residues. Trimming cost V 7 bases and J 6 bases, with 12 bases left between them. The CDR3 sequence: CASSGGADTQYF. DNA of the CDR3: TGCGCCAGCTCAGGGGGGGCGGATACGCAGTATTTT.

In this sample, this clonotype turned up a few times. V is TRBV5-1 and J is TRBJ2-3; 10 bases line up with TRBD2. This CDR3 is built from 16 residues. Germline CDR1 SGHRS, CDR2 YFSETQ. Trimming removed 3 bases from V and 1 base from J; junction bases left unmatched: 5. The chain's CDR3 is CASSYASGGGTDTQYF. The CDR3 DNA reads as TGCGCCAGCAGCTATGCTAGCGGGGGTGGCACAGATACGCAGTATTTT.

Many counts were recorded for this clonotype. The chain employs TRBV12-3 or TRBV12-4 and TRBJ2-7; D possibly corresponds to TRBD2 (6 bases). V was shortened by 6 bases and J by 2 bases, with 11 bases between the two germline ends. This CDR3 spans 13 amino acids. The CDR3 bases are TGTGCCAGCAGGAGTAGCGGACCCTACGAGCAGTACTTC. This translates into CASRSSGPYEQYF.

This clonotype was counted between two and nine times. This chain connects TRBV27 to TRBJ2-1; 10 nucleotides align to TRBD2. J was trimmed by 4 bases and V by 6 bases; bases with no gene match: 3. The CDR3 loop spans 14 amino acids. The germline V gene encodes CDR1 MNHEY and CDR2 SMNVEV (reference sequence). Here the CDR3 reads CASRVSGGYNEQFF. In nucleotides, the CDR3 is TGTGCCAGCAGGGTTAGCGGGGGGTACAATGAGCAGTTCTTC.

This clonotype was seen only a few times. A much larger clone differs by one base, so this may be a read error. This rearrangement joins TRBV2 to TRBJ2-5; D uncertain. CDR1 and CDR2 from the germline V gene are SNHLY and FYNNEI. This CDR3 is 15 amino acids long. This CDR3 is CASSELGGVYNEQLF. Written as DNA, the CDR3 is TGTGCCAGCAGTGAACTTGGCGGAGTATACAATGAGCAGCTCTTC. Using reference TRBV2 and TRBJ2-5 for the parts outside the CDR3, the full variable domain is EPEVTQTPSHQVTQMGQEVILRCVPISNHLYFYWYRQILGQKVEFLVSFYNNEISEKSEIFDDQFSVERPDGSNFTLKIRSTKLEDSAMYFCASSELGGVYNEQLFGPGTRLLVL.

This clonotype was seen repeatedly, ten times or more. CDR3 in DNA: TGTGCCATCAGTGAGGGACTAGCGGTTAGCACAGATACGCAGTATTTT. Encoded protein: CAISEGLAVSTDTQYF. J is TRBJ2-3 and V is TRBV10-3; 10 nucleotides match TRBD2. Germline values: CDR1 ENHRY, CDR2 SYGVKD. This CDR3 spans 16 amino acids. V shed 2 bases and J 0 bases; nucleotides not matched to a gene: 2.

This clonotype has at least ten counts. The chain has TRBV20-1 and TRBJ2-3; D is undetermined. V lost 7 bases and J 2 bases, leaving 4 bases between the germline ends. The CDR3 totals 10 residues. CDR1 and CDR2 (germline): DFQATT, SNEGSKA (reference sequence). The CDR3 loop reads CSGYTDTQYF. The CDR3 DNA reads as TGCAGTGGATACACAGATACGCAGTATTTT.

This clonotype was seen many times. The chain uses TRBV28 and TRBJ1-1; 11 bases line up with TRBD1. Per germline, CDR1 MDHEN and CDR2 SYDVKM. The CDR3 contains 20 residues. Germline trimming cut 6 bases from V and 0 bases from J; bases unmatched to any gene: 18. The CDR3 is CASSLNLTTWDRGLNTEAFF. The CDR3 coding sequence is TGTGCCAGCAGCTTAAATCTAACCACGTGGGACAGGGGGTTGAACACTGAAGCTTTCTTT.

This clonotype was observed a handful of times. The J gene is TRBJ1-5, the V gene TRBV10-2, with 7 bases matching TRBD1. The CDR3 has 15 amino acids. Trimming removed 3 bases from V and 3 bases from J; junction bases left unmatched: 5. Germline CDR1 reads WSHSY; CDR2 reads SAAADI. The CDR3 here is CASSERTGINQPQHF. The CDR3, as DNA: TGCGCCAGCAGTGAACGGACAGGCATCAATCAGCCCCAGCATTTT.

This clonotype was counted many times. The chain has TRBV5-1 and TRBJ2-1; the D gene is possibly TRBD1 (6 bases). The CDR3 loop spans 15 amino acids. Per germline, CDR1 SGHRS and CDR2 YFSETQ. Trimming took 4 bases from V and 3 from J, leaving 14 bases between them. CDR3 DNA: TGCGCCAGCAGCCTGTTCGACAGGATCTACAATGAGCAGTTCTTC. Amino acid sequence: CASSLFDRIYNEQFF.

This clonotype was observed many times. CDR3 nucleotide sequence: TGCAGTGCTAGACCGATAGCCTACGAGCAGTACTTC. Translated: CSARPIAYEQYF. The V and J genes are TRBV20-1 and TRBJ2-7; D is uncertain. CDR1 and CDR2 from the germline V gene are DFQATT and SNEGSKA (reference sequence). V shed 2 bases and J shed 2 bases, with 7 bases lying between them. The CDR3 sequence is 12 residues long.